This T cell receptor (beta chain) was captured in a study of blood T cell repertoires in COVID-19. The wider study: COVID-19 samples collected from the United States, Italy and Spain covered acute and convalescent phases. From T cells, B-cell-depleted T cells, or PBMCs came the material, which was cDNA or gDNA.

Germline CDR1 is MNHEY and CDR2 is SMNVEV (reference sequence). The CDR3 consists of 15 residues. Trimming took 2 bases from V and 7 from J; bases not matched to a gene: 7. In the source study's methods: Reference gene primer amplification yielded estimated nucleated cell counts. The method was immunoSEQ multiplex PCR; TCRdb's version includes in-frame clones alone and lacks a portion of them. Clone size and the V and J calls come from that table; the DNA yielded D and trimming. The sample has about 200,000 clones, roughly 80% seen once. The clonotype was recovered from a woman of 80 years or more with acute or convalescent COVID-19. The sequencing input was peripheral blood. This sequence joins TRBV27 and TRBJ1-2; 10 nucleotides line up with TRBD1. The CDR3 DNA sequence: TGTGCCAGCAGTTTAACCCGGGACAGGGGTTCTGGCTACACCTTC. It codes for CASSLTRDRGSGYTF.